The rows below give T cell receptor beta chains drawn from one sample of a study of T cell clonotyping in hematopoietic cell transplantation. Libraries were prepared by immunoSEQ multiplex PCR; TCRdb keeps only in-frame clonotypes and omits some of them. The sample consists of about 5,100 clones, about 30% of them appearing once. Specimen: peripheral blood mononuclear cells, collected before stem cell transplant. All receptors derive from a man aged 50-60 years with myelofibrosis. Some clones in this sample may be carry-over from other donors' samples. CDR3s include the opening cysteine and the closing phenylalanine or tryptophan. The D gene is left open where the match is weak. The size field is filled for only some rows; it gives once, few, many or a size class.

d_gene	abundance	v_gene	j_gene	CDR3aa	CDR3nt
NA	NA	TRBV5-6	TRBJ1-2	CASSAGFSGYTF	TGTGCCAGCAGCGCAGGGTTCTCGGGCTACACCTTC
NA	NA	TRBV30	TRBJ1-1	CAWSWQLNTEAFF	TGTGCCTGGAGTTGGCAACTGAACACTGAAGCTTTCTTT
NA	NA	TRBV6-5	TRBJ1-1	CASSYSRRTTKTEAFF	TGTGCCAGCAGTTACTCGAGGCGGACTACGAAGACTGAAGCTTTCTTT
NA	medium-sized	TRBV4-2	TRBJ2-3	CASSPKRRTTYTDTQYF	TGTGCCAGCAGCCCTAAGCGCCGGACTACCTACACAGATACGCAGTATTTT
NA	NA	TRBV6-1	TRBJ1-5	CASSADWYNQPQHF	TGTGCCAGCAGTGCTGACTGGTACAATCAGCCCCAGCATTTT
NA	few	TRBV6-1	TRBJ1-2	CASSEEAGHPSNYGYTF	TGTGCCAGCAGTGAAGAAGCAGGACACCCGTCTAACTATGGCTACACCTTC
NA	NA	TRBV5-6	TRBJ2-5	CASSRLSIGGQETQYF	TGTGCCAGCAGCCGGTTATCGATAGGGGGTCAAGAGACCCAGTACTTC
NA	NA	TRBV30	TRBJ1-3	CAWSYQGNTIYF	TGTGCCTGGAGTTACCAGGGAAACACCATATATTTT
NA	few	TRBV30	TRBJ1-1	CAWSSGDGNTEAFF	TGTGCCTGGAGTAGCGGGGACGGGAACACTGAAGCTTTCTTT
NA	NA	TRBV30	TRBJ2-7	CAWSQINKVYEQYF	TGTGCCTGGAGCCAAATAAACAAGGTATACGAGCAGTACTTC
NA	NA	TRBV5-6	TRBJ2-7	CASSLFRGSSYEQYF	TGTGCCAGCAGCTTGTTCCGGGGGAGCTCCTACGAGCAGTACTTC
NA	few	TRBV30	TRBJ1-5	CAWSRGNQPQHF	TGTGCCTGGAGTAGGGGGAATCAGCCCCAGCATTTT
NA	few	TRBV2	TRBJ2-7	CASSEDPYYEQYF	TGTGCCAGCAGTGAAGATCCCTACTACGAGCAGTACTTC